This TCR beta chain was documented in a study of spatial heterogeneity in lung cancer. Study-level results: In tumors, expanded intratumoral alpha and beta TCR counts tracked mutation counts. Approximately 7% of tumor T cells for alpha chains and 11% to 15% for beta chains were estimated to be covered.

Time point here: sample taken at primary tumor resection. No cells were sorted before sequencing. The whole RNA sequenced was extracted from tumor, nontumor lung or frozen PBMC. This clonotype occurred many times. What it recognizes is unknown. Germline lookup yields CDR1 SGHTA and CDR2 FQGNSA. The CDR3 consists of 11 residues. Deletions cut 4 bases from V and 5 bases from J, with 4 bases between. In the library, each TCR cDNA molecule bore its own unique molecular identifier. MiXCR, run by TCRdb on the 5' RACE reads, gives a single entry per CDR3 protein. The sample records 9,500 to 10,000 distinct CDR3 sequences, 5.5% to 7.5% being singletons.

Specimen: lung tumor tissue, collected at surgery. This TCR was recovered from a female donor with early-stage non-small cell lung cancer. This rearrangement joins TRBV7-2 to TRBJ2-3, with unresolved D. DNA for the CDR3: TGTGCCAGCAGCTCCATAGATACGCAGTATTTT. Its translation: CASSSIDTQYF. Based on the CDR3 plus reference TRBV7-2 and TRBJ2-3, the full variable domain is GAGVSQSPSNKVTEKGKDVELRCDPISGHTALYWYRQSLGQGLEFLIYFQGNSAPDKSGLPSDRFSAERTGGSVSTLTIQRTQQEDSAVYLCASSSIDTQYFGPGTRLTVL.